The 12 T cell receptor beta chains below come from one sample, sequenced in a study of blood T cells in healthy people across ages. The use of a sample-barcoded 5' primer and a J-beta primer mix characterized a second PCR of roughly 6 to 11 cycles. One entry per CDR3 protein results from TCRdb running MiXCR on the 5' RACE reads. The profile covers about 1.8 million distinct CDR3 sequences, with about 49% appearing a single time and less than 2.5% taken by the ten largest. Source material: blood. Receptors were obtained from a woman between 35 and 50 years old in good health.

This chain joins TRBV12-3 or TRBV12-4 and TRBJ2-1, with TRBD1 identical over 8 bases. Trimming at V came to 7 bases and at J to 10 bases, leaving 6 bases not matched to a gene. The CDR3 consists of 12 residues. CDR3 residues: CASTTGGLEQFF. In nucleotides, the CDR3 is TGTGCCAGCACCACAGGGGGGTTGGAGCAGTTCTTC.

This chain connects TRBV3-1 to TRBJ1-1, with D maybe TRBD1 (5 bases). Germline loops: CDR1 LGHDT, CDR2 YNNKEL (reference sequence). The CDR3 is made up of 16 amino acids. V was clipped by 0 bases and J by 0 bases, with 11 bases between them. The CDR3, as DNA: TGTGCCAGCAGCCAAGACAGGGTAGACCTGAACACTGAAGCTTTCTTT. It is translated as CASSQDRVDLNTEAFF.

There are a few counts of this clonotype. This chain's CDR3 is CASSLGQLAGGSQETQYF. DNA of the CDR3: TGTGCCAGCAGCTTGGGCCAACTAGCGGGGGGATCCCAAGAGACCCAGTACTTC. J is TRBJ2-5 and V is TRBV7-8; 12 bases are a match to TRBD2. The CDR3 sequence is 18 residues long. V lost 3 bases and J lost 1; bases outside the gene matches: 9. CDR1 and CDR2 (germline): SGHVS, FQNEAQ.

This clonotype has only a few counts. The chain has TRBV6-1 and TRBJ2-7, with D possibly matching TRBD1 (5 bases). The CDR3 loop spans 13 amino acids. Trimming took off 7 bases at V and 1 base at J, with 11 bases between the two ends. CDR1 MNHNS and CDR2 SASEGT come from the germline V gene. The CDR3 coding sequence is TGTGCCAGCACCTTGACAGCATCCTACGAGCAGTACTTC. Protein: CASTLTASYEQYF.

This clonotype was seen a single time. This chain uses TRBV5-1 with TRBJ1-1; D is perhaps TRBD1 (6 bases). CDR1 SGHRS and CDR2 YFSETQ come from the germline V gene. The CDR3 sequence is 15 residues long. V lost 1 base, J lost 4 bases, and 14 bases lay in between. The CDR3 DNA reads as TGCGCCAGCAGCTTGCTGCAGGGGCGCCCCACTGAAGCTTTCTTT. It encodes CASSLLQGRPTEAFF.

This clonotype was observed once. The chain joins TRBV7-2 to TRBJ2-7; TRBD2 matches 8 bases. Germline loops: CDR1 SGHTA, CDR2 FQGNSA. J lost 7 bases, V lost 3 bases, and 11 bases had no gene match. The CDR3 extends over 15 amino acids. In DNA, the CDR3 is TGTGCCAGCAGCTTTTATCGGGGGGGGTACAATGAGCAGTACTTC. As protein: CASSFYRGGYNEQYF.

This clonotype has a handful of counts. The chain employs TRBV7-2 and TRBJ2-3, with D hard to call. V was cut by 3 bases and J by 7 bases, with 5 bases left in between. CDR3 size: 11 residues. Germline CDR1 reads SGHTA; CDR2 reads FQGNSA. This CDR3 reads CASSFANTQYF. Here the CDR3 DNA reads TGTGCCAGCAGCTTCGCTAATACGCAGTATTTT.

This clonotype is a singleton in its sample. The chain employs TRBV21-1 and TRBJ2-3; the tabulated D call, TRBD1, remains unverified against the DNA. TRBV21-1 is termed a pseudogene. The CDR3 spans 17 residues. For the CDR3, the DNA is TGTGCCAGCAGCAAAGCGCCAAGGACAGGGGGGACAGATACGCAGTATTTT. Residues: CASSKAPRTGGTDTQYF.

This clonotype came up a few times. J is TRBJ2-1 and V is TRBV27; 9 bases agree with TRBD1. There are 16 residues in the CDR3. CDR1 is MNHEY and CDR2 is SMNVEV in the germline V gene (reference sequence). J gave up 3 bases and V 1 base, and 4 bases lay outside the gene matches. CDR3 amino acids: CASSLYDRGDYNEQFF. As DNA, the CDR3 is TGTGCCAGCAGTTTATACGACAGGGGGGACTACAATGAGCAGTTCTTC.

V is TRBV29-1 and J is TRBJ1-5; tentatively, D is TRBD1 (5 bases). The CDR3 has 12 residues. CDR1 and CDR2 from the germline V gene are SQVTM and ANQGSEA. Trimming took off 0 bases at V and 8 bases at J, with 8 bases between the two ends. CDR3 DNA: TGCAGCGTTGAAGATCCGGGGGAGCCCCAGCATTTT. The encoded protein is CSVEDPGEPQHF.

The rearrangement joins TRBV6-2 or TRBV6-3 to TRBJ2-4; either TRBD1 or TRBD2 may supply D (6 bases each). The closer fit of TRBJ2-7 to the DNA end suggests the J call may be wrong. The germline V gene encodes CDR1 MNHEY and CDR2 SVGEGT. The CDR3 consists of 15 residues. Here the CDR3 reads CASSPIGGPTYEQYF. The DNA for the CDR3 is TGTGCCAGCAGTCCCATTGGGGGGCCAACCTACGAGCAGTACTTC.

This clonotype has a handful of counts. The CDR3 DNA reads TGCAGCGTTGAAGAACAGGGCCATTACGAGCAGTACTTC. Its translation: CSVEEQGHYEQYF. The gene calls are TRBV29-1 and TRBJ2-7; D possibly corresponds to TRBD1 (6 bases). Trimming took 0 bases from V and 4 from J, leaving 10 bases between them. The CDR3 has 13 residues. The germline V gene encodes CDR1 SQVTM and CDR2 ANQGSEA.